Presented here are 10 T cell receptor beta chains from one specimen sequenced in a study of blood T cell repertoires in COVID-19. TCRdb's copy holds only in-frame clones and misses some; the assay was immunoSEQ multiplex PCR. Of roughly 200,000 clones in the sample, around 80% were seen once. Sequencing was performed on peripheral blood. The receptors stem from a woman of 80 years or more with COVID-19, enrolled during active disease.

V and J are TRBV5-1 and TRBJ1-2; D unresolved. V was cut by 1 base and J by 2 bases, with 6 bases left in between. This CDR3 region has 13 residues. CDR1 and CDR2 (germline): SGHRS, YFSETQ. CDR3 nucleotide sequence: TGCGCCAGCAGCTTGAACAGAAACTATGGCTACACCTTC. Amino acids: CASSLNRNYGYTF.

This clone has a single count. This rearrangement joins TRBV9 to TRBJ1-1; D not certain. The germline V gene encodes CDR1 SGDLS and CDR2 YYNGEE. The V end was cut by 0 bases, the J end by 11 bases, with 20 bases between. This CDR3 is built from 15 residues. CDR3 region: CASSVDPASASGAFF. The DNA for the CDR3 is TGTGCCAGCAGCGTAGACCCTGCGTCGGCGTCCGGGGCTTTCTTT.

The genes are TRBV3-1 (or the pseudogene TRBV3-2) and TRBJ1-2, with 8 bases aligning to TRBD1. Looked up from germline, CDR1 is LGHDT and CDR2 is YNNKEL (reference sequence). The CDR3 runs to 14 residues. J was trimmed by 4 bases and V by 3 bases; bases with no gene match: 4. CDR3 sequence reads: CASSQGQGAYGYTF. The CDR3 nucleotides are TGTGCCAGCAGCCAGGGTCAGGGGGCCTATGGCTACACCTTC.

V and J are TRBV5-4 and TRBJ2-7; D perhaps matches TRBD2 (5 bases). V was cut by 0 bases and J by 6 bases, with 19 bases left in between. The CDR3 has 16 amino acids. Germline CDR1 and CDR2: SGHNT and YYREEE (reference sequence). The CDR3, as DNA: TGTGCCAGCAGCTTGGTGTCAGCCGGAGGCTTCGGCGAGCAGTACTTC. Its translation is CASSLVSAGGFGEQYF.

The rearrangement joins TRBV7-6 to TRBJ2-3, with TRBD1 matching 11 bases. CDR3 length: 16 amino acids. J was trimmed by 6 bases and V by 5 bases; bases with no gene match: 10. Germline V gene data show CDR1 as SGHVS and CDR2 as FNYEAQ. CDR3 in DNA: TGTGCCAGCAGCGCACGAACCGGGACAGGGGGGGATACGCAGTATTTT. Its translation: CASSARTGTGGDTQYF.

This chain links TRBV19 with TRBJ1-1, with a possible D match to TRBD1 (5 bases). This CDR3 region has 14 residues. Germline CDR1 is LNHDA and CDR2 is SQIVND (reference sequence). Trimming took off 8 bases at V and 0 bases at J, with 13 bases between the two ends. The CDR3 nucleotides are TGTGCCAGTGCCGACAGACGGGTGAACACTGAAGCTTTCTTT. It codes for CASADRRVNTEAFF. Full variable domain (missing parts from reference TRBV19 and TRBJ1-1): DGGITQSPKYLFRKEGQNVTLSCEQNLNHDAMYWYRQDPGQGLRLIYYSQIVNDFQKGDIAEGYSVSREKKESFPLTVTSAQKNPTAFYLCASADRRVNTEAFFGQGTRLTVV.

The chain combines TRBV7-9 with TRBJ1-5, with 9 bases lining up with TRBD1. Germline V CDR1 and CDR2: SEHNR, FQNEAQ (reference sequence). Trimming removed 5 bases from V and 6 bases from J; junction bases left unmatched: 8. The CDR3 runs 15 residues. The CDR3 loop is CASSPGQGFSQPQHF. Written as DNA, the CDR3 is TGTGCCAGCAGCCCCGGACAGGGGTTTTCTCAGCCCCAGCATTTT. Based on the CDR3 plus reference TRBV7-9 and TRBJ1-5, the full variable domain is DTGVSQNPRHKITKRGQNVTFRCDPISEHNRLYWYRQTLGQGPEFLTYFQNEAQLEKSRLLSDRFSAERPKGSFSTLEIQRTEQGDSAMYLCASSPGQGFSQPQHFGDGTRLSIL.

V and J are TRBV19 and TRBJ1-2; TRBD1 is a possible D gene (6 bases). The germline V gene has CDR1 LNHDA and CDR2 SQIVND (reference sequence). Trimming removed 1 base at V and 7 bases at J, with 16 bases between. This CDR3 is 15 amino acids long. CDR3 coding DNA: TGTGCCAGTAGTATAGTATACCAGGGGATTTCTGGCTACACCTTC. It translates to CASSIVYQGISGYTF. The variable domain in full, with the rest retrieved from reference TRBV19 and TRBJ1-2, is DGGITQSPKYLFRKEGQNVTLSCEQNLNHDAMYWYRQDPGQGLRLIYYSQIVNDFQKGDIAEGYSVSREKKESFPLTVTSAQKNPTAFYLCASSIVYQGISGYTFGSGTRLTVV.

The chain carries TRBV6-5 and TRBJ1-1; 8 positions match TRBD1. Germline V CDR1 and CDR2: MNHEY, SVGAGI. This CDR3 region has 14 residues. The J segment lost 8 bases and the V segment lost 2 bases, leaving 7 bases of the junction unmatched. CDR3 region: CASSYRTGHREAFF. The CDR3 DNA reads TGTGCCAGCAGTTACAGGACAGGGCATCGGGAAGCTTTCTTT.

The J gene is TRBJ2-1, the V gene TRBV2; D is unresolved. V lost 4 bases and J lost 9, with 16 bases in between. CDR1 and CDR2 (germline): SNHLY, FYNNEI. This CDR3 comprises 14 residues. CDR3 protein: CASSAGPPPLEQFF. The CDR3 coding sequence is TGTGCCAGCAGTGCAGGCCCCCCGCCCCTTGAGCAGTTCTTC.